These 16 T cell receptor beta chains were sequenced from one sample in a study of blood T cell repertoires in COVID-19. Generated by immunoSEQ multiplex PCR, the TCRdb table keeps only in-frame clones and is missing some. Counted here are hundreds of thousands of clones, around 88% occurring once; the ten biggest clones make up approximately 14%. Sequencing input: peripheral blood. The receptors originated from a woman aged 70 to 79 with COVID-19, enrolled during active disease.

The genes are TRBV5-1 and TRBJ2-5, with 11 bases identical to TRBD2. Germline CDR1 SGHRS, CDR2 YFSETQ. CDR3 length: 14 residues. The J segment lost 5 bases and the V segment lost 0 bases, leaving 0 bases of the junction unmatched. The CDR3 DNA reads as TGCGCCAGCAGCTTGGGACTAGCGGGGGAGACCCAGTACTTC. Translated, it gives CASSLGLAGETQYF.

The chain employs TRBV11-2 and TRBJ2-7, with 9 bases lining up with TRBD2. CDR1 is SGHAT, CDR2 FQNNGV, per germline. J lost 7 bases, V lost 5 bases, and 9 bases had no gene match. The CDR3 has 14 residues. CDR3 bases: TGTGCCAGCAGCACTAGCGGGTCTAGGGGGGAGCAGTACTTC. This translates into CASSTSGSRGEQYF.

This sequence joins TRBV5-1 and TRBJ1-1; TRBD1 is a possible D gene (6 bases). This CDR3 contains 14 residues. The ends were cut back, 3 bases at V and 0 bases at J, with 9 bases in the middle. Germline CDR1 is SGHRS and CDR2 is YFSETQ. The CDR3 nucleotides are TGCGCCAGCAGCTCAGGGGTGATGAACACTGAAGCTTTCTTT. Translating it yields CASSSGVMNTEAFF.

The chain links TRBV19 to TRBJ1-5; 10 positions match TRBD1. Trimming cost V 4 bases and J 3 bases; bases outside gene matches: 9. This CDR3 region has 17 residues. Germline CDR1 and CDR2: LNHDA and SQIVND (reference sequence). CDR3 amino acids: CASSTPPGTGANQPQHF. The CDR3 bases are TGTGCCAGTAGTACACCTCCCGGGACAGGGGCCAATCAGCCCCAGCATTTT.

V is TRBV10-3 and J is TRBJ1-6; 7 bases fit TRBD1. Germline CDR1 is ENHRY and CDR2 is SYGVKD. V shed 4 bases, J shed 8 bases, and the junction held 8 bases outside the gene matches. The CDR3 consists of 15 residues. CDR3 in amino acids: CAISGGGQPYSPLHF. The CDR3 nucleotides read TGTGCCATCAGTGGTGGGGGACAGCCGTATTCACCCCTCCACTTT.

J is TRBJ2-5 and V is TRBV2; D is ambiguous. V lost 2 bases to trimming and J lost 5 bases, with 3 bases between them. This CDR3 is 11 amino acids long. In germline, CDR1 is SNHLY, CDR2 FYNNEI. The CDR3 nucleotides read TGTGCCAGCAGTGAATATGAGACCCAGTACTTC. This translates into CASSEYETQYF.

The chain links TRBV25-1 to TRBJ2-7; a possible D gene is TRBD1 (5 bases). The germline V gene encodes CDR1 MGHDK and CDR2 SYGVNS. Deletions cut 6 bases from V and 5 bases from J, with 20 bases between. CDR3 length: 15 residues. The CDR3 DNA reads TGTGCCAGCAGCCCGATCTCTCAGGGCGGACACGAGCAGTACTTC. Its translation: CASSPISQGGHEQYF.

The V and J genes are TRBV6-5 and TRBJ1-5, with unresolved D. Germline CDR1 reads MNHEY; CDR2 reads SVGAGI. The CDR3 covers 13 residues. V lost 5 bases to trimming and J lost 3 bases, with 8 bases between them. In DNA, the CDR3 is TGTGCCAGCAGTATGGGCCTCAATCAGCCCCAGCATTTT. Its protein is CASSMGLNQPQHF.

This chain uses TRBV12-3 or TRBV12-4 with TRBJ2-2; D is unresolved. The CDR3 runs 12 residues. V shed 7 bases and J shed 4 bases, with 7 bases lying between them. In DNA, the CDR3 is TGTGCCAGCATCTACCGCACCGGGGAGCTGTTTTTT. Its protein product is CASIYRTGELFF.

The rearrangement links TRBV6-5 to TRBJ2-5; 14 bases match TRBD2. Germline CDR1 and CDR2: MNHEY and SVGAGI. This CDR3 contains 15 residues. V shed 6 bases, J shed 9 bases, and the junction held 9 bases outside the gene matches. Here the CDR3 reads CASRLLTTSGGAQYF. The CDR3 region has the DNA TGTGCCAGCAGACTACTGACGACTAGCGGGGGGGCCCAGTACTTC.

The V call is TRBV9, the J call TRBJ1-2; TRBD1 aligns across 12 bases. This CDR3 spans 14 amino acids. Germline loops: CDR1 SGDLS, CDR2 YYNGEE. J lost 5 bases, V lost 4 bases, and 3 bases had no gene match. The CDR3 protein is CASSRDRGLYGYTF. CDR3 coding DNA: TGTGCCAGCAGCCGGGACAGGGGGCTGTATGGCTACACCTTC. Together with reference TRBV9 and TRBJ1-2, the CDR3 gives the full variable domain: DSGVTQTPKHLITATGQRVTLRCSPRSGDLSVYWYQQSLDQGLQFLIQYYNGEERAKGNILERFSAQQFPDLHSELNLSSLELGDSALYFCASSRDRGLYGYTFGSGTRLTVV.

The chain employs TRBV7-8 and TRBJ2-5; D gene uncertain. Germline V gene sequence: CDR1 SGHVS, CDR2 FQNEAQ. Trimming shortened V by 0 bases and J by 5 bases, and 7 bases separated the two germline ends. CDR3 size: 13 residues. CDR3 in DNA: TGTGCCAGCAGCTTAGCGAGCCGCGAGACCCAGTACTTC. Translated: CASSLASRETQYF. Full variable domain (rest looked up from reference TRBV7-8 and TRBJ2-5): GAGVSQSPRYKVAKRGQDVALRCDPISGHVSLFWYQQALGQGPEFLTYFQNEAQLDKSGLPSDRFFAERPEGSVSTLKIQRTQQEDSAVYLCASSLASRETQYFGPGTRLLVL.

This clone was recorded only once. The chain couples TRBV5-1 to TRBJ2-3, with TRBD2 as a possible D gene (7 bases). Looked up from germline, CDR1 is SGHRS and CDR2 is YFSETQ. The length of the CDR3 is 16 residues. V lost 0 bases and J lost 0, with 11 bases in between. The CDR3 coding sequence is TGCGCCAGCAGCTTGGCCCGGGGGGCAAGCACAGATACGCAGTATTTT. As protein: CASSLARGASTDTQYF. The full variable domain, in which reference TRBV5-1 and TRBJ2-3 provide the parts outside the CDR3, is KAGVTQTPRYLIKTRGQQVTLSCSPISGHRSVSWYQQTPGQGLQFLFEYFSETQRNKGNFPGRFSGRQFSNSRSEMNVSTLELGDSALYLCASSLARGASTDTQYFGPGTRLTVL.

V and J are TRBV3-1 (or the pseudogene TRBV3-2) and TRBJ2-7, with TRBD1 as a possible D gene (5 bases). The CDR3 length is 15 residues. Germline V gene lookup returns CDR1 LGHDT and CDR2 YNNKEL (reference sequence). V shed 4 bases and J shed 5 bases, with 18 bases lying between them. The chain's CDR3 is CASSPTGKGAHEQYF. Written as DNA, the CDR3 is TGTGCCAGCAGCCCTACAGGTAAGGGTGCCCACGAGCAGTACTTC.

Here the CDR3 DNA reads TGTGCCAGTGCGGACTCTGGAAACACCATATATTTT. This translates into CASADSGNTIYF. The rearrangement links TRBV2 to TRBJ1-3; unclear D gene. CDR1 is SNHLY and CDR2 is FYNNEI in the germline V gene. Trimming stripped 9 bases from V and 0 bases from J, with 6 bases between. The CDR3 extends over 12 amino acids.

The rearrangement joins TRBV12-3 or TRBV12-4 to TRBJ1-2, with 7 bases lining up with TRBD1. The CDR3 is 13 amino acids. Trimming removed 2 bases from V and 8 bases from J; junction bases left unmatched: 5. CDR3: CASSLRQGVGYTF. As DNA, the CDR3 is TGTGCCAGCAGTTTAAGGCAGGGGGTCGGCTACACCTTC.